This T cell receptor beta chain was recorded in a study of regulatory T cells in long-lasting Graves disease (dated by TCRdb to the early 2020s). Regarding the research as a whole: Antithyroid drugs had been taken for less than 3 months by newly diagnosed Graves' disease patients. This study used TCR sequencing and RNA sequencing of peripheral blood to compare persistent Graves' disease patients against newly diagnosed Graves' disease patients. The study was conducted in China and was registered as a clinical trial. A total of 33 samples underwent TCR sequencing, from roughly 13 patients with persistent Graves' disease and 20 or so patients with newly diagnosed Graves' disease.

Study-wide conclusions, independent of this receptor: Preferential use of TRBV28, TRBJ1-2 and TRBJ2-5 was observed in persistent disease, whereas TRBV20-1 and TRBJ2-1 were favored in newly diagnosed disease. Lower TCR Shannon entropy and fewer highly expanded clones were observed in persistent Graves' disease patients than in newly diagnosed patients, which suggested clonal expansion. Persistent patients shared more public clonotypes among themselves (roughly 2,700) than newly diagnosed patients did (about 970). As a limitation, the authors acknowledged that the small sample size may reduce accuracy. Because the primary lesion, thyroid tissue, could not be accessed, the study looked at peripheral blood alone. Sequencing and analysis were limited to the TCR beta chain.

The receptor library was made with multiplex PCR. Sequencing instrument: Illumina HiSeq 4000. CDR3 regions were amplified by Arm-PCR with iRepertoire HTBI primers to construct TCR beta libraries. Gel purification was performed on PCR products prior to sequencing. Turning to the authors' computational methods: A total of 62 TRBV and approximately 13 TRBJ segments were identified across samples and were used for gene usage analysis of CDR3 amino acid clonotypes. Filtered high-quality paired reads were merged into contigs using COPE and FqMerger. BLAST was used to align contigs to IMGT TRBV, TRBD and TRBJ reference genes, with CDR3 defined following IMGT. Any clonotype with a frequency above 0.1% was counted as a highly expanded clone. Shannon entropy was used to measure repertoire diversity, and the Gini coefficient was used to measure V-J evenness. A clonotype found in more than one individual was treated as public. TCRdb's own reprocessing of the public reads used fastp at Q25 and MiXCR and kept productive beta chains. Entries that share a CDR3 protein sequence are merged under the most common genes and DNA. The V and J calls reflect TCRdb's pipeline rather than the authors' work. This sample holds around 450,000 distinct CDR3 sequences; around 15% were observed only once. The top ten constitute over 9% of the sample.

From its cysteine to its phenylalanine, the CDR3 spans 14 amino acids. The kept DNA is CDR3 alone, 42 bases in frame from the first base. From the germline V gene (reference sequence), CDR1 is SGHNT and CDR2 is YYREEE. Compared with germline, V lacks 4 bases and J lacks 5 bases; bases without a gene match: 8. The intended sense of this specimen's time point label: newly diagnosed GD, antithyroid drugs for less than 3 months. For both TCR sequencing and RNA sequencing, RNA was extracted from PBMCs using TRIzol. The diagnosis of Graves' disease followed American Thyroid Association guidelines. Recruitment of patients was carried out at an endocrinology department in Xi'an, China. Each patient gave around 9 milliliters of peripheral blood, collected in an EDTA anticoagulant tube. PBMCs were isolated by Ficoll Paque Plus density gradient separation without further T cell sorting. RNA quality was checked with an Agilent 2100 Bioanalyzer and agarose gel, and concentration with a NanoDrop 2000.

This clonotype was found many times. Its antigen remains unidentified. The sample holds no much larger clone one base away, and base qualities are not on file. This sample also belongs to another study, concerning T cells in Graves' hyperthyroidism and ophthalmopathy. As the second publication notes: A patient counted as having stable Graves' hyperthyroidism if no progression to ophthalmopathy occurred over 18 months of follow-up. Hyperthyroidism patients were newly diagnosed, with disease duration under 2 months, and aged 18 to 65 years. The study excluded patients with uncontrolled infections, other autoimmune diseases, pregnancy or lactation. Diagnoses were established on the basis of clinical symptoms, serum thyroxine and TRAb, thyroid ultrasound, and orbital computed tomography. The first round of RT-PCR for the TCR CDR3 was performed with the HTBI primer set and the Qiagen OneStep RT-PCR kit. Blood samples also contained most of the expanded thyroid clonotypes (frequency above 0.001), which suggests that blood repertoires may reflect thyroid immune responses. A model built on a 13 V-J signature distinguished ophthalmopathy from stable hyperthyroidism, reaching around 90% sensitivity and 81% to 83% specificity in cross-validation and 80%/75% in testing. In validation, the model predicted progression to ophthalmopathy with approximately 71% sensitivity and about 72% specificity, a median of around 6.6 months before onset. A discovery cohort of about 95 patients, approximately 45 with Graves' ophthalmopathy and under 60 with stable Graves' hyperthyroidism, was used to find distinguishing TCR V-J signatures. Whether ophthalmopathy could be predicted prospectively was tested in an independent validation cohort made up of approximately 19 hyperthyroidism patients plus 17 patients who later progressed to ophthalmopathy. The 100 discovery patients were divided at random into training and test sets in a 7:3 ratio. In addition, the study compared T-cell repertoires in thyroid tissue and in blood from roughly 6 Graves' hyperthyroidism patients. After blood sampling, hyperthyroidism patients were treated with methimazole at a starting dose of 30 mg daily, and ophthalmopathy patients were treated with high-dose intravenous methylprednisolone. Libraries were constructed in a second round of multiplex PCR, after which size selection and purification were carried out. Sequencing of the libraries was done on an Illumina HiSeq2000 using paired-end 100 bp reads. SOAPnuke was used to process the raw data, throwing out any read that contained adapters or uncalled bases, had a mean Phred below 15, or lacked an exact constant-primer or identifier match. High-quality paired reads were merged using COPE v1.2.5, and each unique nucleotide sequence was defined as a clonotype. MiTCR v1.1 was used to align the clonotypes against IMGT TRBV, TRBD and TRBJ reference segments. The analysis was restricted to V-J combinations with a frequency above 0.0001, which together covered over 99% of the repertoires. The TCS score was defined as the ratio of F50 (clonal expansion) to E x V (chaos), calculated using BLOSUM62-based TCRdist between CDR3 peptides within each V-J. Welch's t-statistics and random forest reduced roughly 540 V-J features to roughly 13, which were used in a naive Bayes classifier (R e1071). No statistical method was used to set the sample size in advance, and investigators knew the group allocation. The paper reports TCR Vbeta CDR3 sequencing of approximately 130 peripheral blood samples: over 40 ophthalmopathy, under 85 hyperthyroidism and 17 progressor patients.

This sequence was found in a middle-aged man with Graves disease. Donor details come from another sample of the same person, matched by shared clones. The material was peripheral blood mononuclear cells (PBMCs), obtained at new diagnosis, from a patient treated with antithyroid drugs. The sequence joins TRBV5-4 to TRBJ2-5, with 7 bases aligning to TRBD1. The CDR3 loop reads CASSLDRLRETQYF. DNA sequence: TGTGCCAGCAGCCTGGACAGGCTCAGGGAGACCCAGTACTTC.